This T cell receptor beta chain was sequenced for a study of control samples from healthy donors and cancer patients. Per germline, CDR1 LGHDT and CDR2 YNNKEL (reference sequence). V lost 3 bases and J lost 4, with 18 bases in between. This CDR3 is 16 amino acids long. Clones were sequenced by immunoSEQ multiplex PCR, and TCRdb holds only the in-frame ones, with some missing. Of roughly 80,000 clones detected, around 92% appear once; the ten largest clones hold 5.5%. The specimen was blood. The chain links TRBV3-1 (or the pseudogene TRBV3-2) to TRBJ2-5, with D maybe TRBD2 (6 bases). The TCR originated in a man aged 45 to 65 in good health. CDR3 coding DNA: TGTGCCAGCAGCCACGTGGGACTCACCTGGGGAGAGACCCAGTACTTC. Its protein product is CASSHVGLTWGETQYF.